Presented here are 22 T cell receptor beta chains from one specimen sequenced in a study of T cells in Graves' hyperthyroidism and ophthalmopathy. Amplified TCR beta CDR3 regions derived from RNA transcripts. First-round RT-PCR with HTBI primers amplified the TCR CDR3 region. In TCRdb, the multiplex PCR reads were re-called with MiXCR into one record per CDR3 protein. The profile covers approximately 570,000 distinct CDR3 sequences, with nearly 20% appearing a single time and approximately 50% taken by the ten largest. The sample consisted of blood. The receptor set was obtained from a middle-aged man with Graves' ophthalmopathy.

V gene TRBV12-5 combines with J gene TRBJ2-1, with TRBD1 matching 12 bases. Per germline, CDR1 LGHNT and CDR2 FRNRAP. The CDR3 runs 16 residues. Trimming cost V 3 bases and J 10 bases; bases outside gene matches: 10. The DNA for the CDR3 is TGTGCTAGTGGTTTTACCGGGACAGGGGGCATCGGGGAGCAGTTCTTC. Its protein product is CASGFTGTGGIGEQFF.

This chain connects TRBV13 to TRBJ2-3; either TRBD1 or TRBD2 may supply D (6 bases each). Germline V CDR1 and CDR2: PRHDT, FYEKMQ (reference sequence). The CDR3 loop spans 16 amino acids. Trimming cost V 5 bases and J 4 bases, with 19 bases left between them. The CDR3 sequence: CASSRRSGASADTQYF. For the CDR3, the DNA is TGTGCCAGCAGCCGGAGGTCGGGGGCCTCTGCAGATACGCAGTATTTT.

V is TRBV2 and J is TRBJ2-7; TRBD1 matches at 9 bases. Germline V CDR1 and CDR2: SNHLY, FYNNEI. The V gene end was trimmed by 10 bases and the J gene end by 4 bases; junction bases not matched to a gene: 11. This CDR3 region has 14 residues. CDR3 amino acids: CATSRGQGLYEQYF. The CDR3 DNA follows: TGTGCCACTTCTCGTGGACAGGGGCTGTACGAGCAGTACTTC.

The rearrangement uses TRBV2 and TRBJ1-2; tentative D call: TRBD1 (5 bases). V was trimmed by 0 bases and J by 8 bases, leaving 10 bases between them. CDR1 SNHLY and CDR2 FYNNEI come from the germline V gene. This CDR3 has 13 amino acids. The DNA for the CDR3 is TGTGCCAGCAGTGAAGCATCAGGGCACGGCTACACCTTC. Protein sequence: CASSEASGHGYTF.

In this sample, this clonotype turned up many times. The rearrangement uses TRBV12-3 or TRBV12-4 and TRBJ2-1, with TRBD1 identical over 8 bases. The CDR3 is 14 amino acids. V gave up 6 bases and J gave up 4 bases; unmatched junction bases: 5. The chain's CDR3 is CASRRQGTYNEQFF. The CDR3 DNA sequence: TGTGCCAGCAGACGACAGGGGACTTACAATGAGCAGTTCTTC.

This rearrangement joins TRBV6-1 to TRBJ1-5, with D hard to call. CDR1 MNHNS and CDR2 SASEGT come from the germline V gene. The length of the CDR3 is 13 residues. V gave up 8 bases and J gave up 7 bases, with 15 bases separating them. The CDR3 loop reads CASLKAGNQPQHF. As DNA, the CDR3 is TGTGCCAGCCTCAAAGCGGGTAACCAGCCCCAGCATTTT.

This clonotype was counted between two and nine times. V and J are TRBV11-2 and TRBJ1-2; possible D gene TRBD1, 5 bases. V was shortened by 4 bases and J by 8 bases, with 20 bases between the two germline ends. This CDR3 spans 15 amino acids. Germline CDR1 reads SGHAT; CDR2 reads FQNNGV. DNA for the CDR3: TGTGCCAGCAGCTCCGGGGGGAGGCCTTTACTCGGCTACACCTTC. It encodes CASSSGGRPLLGYTF.

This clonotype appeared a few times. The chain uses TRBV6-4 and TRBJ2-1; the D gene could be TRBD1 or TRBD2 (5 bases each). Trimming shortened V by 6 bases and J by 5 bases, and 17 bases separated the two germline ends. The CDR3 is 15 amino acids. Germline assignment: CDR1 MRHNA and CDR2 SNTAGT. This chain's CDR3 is CASSPRGRGDNEQFF. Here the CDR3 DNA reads TGTGCCAGCAGCCCCCGGGGACGAGGGGACAATGAGCAGTTCTTC.

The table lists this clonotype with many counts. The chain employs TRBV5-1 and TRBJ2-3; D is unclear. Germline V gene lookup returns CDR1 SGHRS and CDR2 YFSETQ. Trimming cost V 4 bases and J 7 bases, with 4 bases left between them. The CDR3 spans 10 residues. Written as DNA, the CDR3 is TGCGCCAGCAGCCTATATACGCAGTATTTT. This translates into CASSLYTQYF. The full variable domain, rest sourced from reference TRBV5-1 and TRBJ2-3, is KAGVTQTPRYLIKTRGQQVTLSCSPISGHRSVSWYQQTPGQGLQFLFEYFSETQRNKGNFPGRFSGRQFSNSRSEMNVSTLELGDSALYLCASSLYTQYFGPGTRLTVL.

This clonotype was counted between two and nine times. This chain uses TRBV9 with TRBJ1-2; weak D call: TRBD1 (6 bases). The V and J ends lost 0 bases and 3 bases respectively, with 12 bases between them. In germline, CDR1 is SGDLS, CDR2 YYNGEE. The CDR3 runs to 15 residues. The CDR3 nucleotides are TGTGCCAGCAGCGTAGGGGACAACCCTTACTATGGCTACACCTTC. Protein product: CASSVGDNPYYGYTF. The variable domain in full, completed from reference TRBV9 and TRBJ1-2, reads DSGVTQTPKHLITATGQRVTLRCSPRSGDLSVYWYQQSLDQGLQFLIQYYNGEERAKGNILERFSAQQFPDLHSELNLSSLELGDSALYFCASSVGDNPYYGYTFGSGTRLTVV.

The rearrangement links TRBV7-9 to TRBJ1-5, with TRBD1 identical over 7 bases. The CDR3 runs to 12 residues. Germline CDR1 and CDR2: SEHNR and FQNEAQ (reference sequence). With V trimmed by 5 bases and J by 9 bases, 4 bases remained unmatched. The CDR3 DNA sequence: TGTGCCAGCAGCACGCGGACAGGGCCCCAGCATTTT. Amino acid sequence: CASSTRTGPQHF.

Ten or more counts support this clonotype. CDR3 protein: CASSPPAGTDTQYF. The CDR3 DNA is TGCGCCAGCAGCCCACCGGCGGGCACAGATACGCAGTATTTT. The chain combines TRBV5-1 with TRBJ2-3; D uncertain. Trimming removed 4 bases at V and 1 base at J, with 10 bases between. The V gene's germline CDR1 is SGHRS and CDR2 YFSETQ. The CDR3 is 14 amino acids.

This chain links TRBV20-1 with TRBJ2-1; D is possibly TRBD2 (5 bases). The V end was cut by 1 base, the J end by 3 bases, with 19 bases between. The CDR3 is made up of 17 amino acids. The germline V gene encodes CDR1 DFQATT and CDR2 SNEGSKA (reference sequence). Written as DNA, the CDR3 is TGCAGTGCTAGAGGGGGTAGCGTCAACCGAGGCTACAATGAGCAGTTCTTC. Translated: CSARGGSVNRGYNEQFF.

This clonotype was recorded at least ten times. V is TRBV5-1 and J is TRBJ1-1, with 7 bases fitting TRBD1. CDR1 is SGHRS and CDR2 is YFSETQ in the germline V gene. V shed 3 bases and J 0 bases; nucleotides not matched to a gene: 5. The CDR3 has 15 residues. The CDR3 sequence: CASSWKGQLNTEAFF. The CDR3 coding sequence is TGCGCCAGCAGCTGGAAGGGACAGTTGAACACTGAAGCTTTCTTT.

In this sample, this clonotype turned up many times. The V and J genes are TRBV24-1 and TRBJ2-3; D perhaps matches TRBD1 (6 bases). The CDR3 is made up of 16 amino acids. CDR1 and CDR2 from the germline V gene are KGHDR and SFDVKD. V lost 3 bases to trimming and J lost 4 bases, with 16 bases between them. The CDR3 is CATSDRKSQGPDTQYF. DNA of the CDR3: TGTGCCACCAGTGATCGCAAGTCACAGGGCCCAGATACGCAGTATTTT.

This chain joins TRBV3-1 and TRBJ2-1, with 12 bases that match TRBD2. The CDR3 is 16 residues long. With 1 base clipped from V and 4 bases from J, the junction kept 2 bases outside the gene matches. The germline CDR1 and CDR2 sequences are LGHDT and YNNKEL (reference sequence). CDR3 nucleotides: TGTGCCAGCAGCCAAGGGACTAGCGGGAAGTACAATGAGCAGTTCTTC. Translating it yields CASSQGTSGKYNEQFF.

CDR3 protein: CASSLVATGQDGYTF. CDR3 sequence (DNA): TGTGCCAGCAGTTTAGTCGCGACAGGACAGGATGGCTACACCTTC. The chain uses TRBV12-3 or TRBV12-4 and TRBJ1-2; 7 nucleotides align to TRBD1. Trimming removed 1 base from V and 6 bases from J; junction bases left unmatched: 8. The CDR3 length is 15 residues.

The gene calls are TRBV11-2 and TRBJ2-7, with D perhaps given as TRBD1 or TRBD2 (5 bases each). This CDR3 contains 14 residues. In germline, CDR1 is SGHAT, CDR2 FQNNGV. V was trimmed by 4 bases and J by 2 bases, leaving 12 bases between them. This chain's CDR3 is CASSSGTHTYEQYF. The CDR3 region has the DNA TGTGCCAGCAGCTCCGGGACGCATACCTACGAGCAGTACTTC.

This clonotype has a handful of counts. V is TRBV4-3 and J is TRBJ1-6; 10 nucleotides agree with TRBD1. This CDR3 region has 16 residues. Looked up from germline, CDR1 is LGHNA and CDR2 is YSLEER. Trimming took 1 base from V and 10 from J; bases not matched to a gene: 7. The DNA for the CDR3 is TGCGCCAGCAGCCAAGGCGTTGGGACAGGGGACTCACCCCTCCACTTT. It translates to CASSQGVGTGDSPLHF.

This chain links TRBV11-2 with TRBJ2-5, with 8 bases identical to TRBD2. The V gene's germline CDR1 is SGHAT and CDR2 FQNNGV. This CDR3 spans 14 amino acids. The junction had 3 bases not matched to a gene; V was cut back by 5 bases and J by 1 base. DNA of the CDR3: TGTGCCAGCAGCCCCGGGAGGGTCCAAGAGACCCAGTACTTC. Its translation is CASSPGRVQETQYF.

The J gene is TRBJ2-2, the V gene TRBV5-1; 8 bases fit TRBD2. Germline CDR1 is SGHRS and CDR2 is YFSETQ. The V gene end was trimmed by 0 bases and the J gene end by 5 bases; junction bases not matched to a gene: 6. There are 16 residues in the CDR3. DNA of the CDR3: TGCGCCAGCAGCTTGGTCAGCGGGGGATGGACCGGGGAGCTGTTTTTT. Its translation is CASSLVSGGWTGELFF.

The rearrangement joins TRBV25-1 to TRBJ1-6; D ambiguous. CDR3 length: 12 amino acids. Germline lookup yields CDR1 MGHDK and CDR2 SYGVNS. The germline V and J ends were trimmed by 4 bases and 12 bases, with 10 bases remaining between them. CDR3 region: CASSVGILPLHF. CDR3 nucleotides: TGTGCCAGCAGTGTAGGGATTTTACCCCTCCACTTT. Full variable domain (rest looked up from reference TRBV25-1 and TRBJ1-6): EADIYQTPRYLVIGTGKKITLECSQTMGHDKMYWYQQDPGMELHLIHYSYGVNSTEKGDLSSESTVSRIRTEHFPLTLESARPSHTSQYLCASSVGILPLHFGNGTRLTVT.